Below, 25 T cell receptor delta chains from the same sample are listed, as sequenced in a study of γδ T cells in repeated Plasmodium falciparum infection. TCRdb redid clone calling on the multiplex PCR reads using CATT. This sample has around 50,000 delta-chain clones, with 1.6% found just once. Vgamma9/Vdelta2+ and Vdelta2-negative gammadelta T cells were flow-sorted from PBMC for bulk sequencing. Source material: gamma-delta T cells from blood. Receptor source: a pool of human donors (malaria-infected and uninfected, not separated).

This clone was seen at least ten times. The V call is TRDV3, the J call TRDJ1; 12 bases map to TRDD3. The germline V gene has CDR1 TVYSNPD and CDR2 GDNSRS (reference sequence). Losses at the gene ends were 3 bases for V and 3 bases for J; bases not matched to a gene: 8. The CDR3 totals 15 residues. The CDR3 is CAFRPGGYGPDKLIF. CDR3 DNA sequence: TGTGCCTTCCGGCCTGGGGGATACGGCCCCGATAAACTCATCTTT. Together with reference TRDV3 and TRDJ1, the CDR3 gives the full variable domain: CDKVTQSSPDQTVASGSEVVLLCTYDTVYSNPDLFWYRIRPDYSFQFVFYGDNSRSEGADFTQGRFSVKHILTQKAFHLVISPVRTEDSATYYCAFRPGGYGPDKLIFGKGTRVTVEP.

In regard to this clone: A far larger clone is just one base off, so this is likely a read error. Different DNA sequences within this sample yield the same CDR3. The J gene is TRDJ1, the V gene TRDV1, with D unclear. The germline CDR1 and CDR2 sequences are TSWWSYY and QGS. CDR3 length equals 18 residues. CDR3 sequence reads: CALGEPRSPCGDTDKLIF. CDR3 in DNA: TGTGCTCTTGGGGAGCCGAGATCTCCTTGCGGAGACACCGATAAACTGATCTTT.

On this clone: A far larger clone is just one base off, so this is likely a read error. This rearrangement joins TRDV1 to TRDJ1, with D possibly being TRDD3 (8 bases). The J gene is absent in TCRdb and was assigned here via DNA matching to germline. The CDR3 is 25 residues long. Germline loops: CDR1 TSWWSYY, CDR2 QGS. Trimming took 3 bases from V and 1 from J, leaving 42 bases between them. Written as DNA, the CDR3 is TGTGCTCTTGGGGACTCGGCCTTCCTTAGGGTGGACCGCACTGGGGGCCGTACCCCCACCGATAAACTCATCTTT. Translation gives CALGDSAFLRVDRTGGRTPTDKLIF.

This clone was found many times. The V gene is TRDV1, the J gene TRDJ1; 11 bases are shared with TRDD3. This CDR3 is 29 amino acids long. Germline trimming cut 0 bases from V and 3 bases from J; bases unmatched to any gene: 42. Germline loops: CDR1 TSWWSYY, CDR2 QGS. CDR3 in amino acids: CALGELRLKREYWGIATPYPDRGADKLIF. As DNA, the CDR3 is TGTGCTCTTGGGGAACTCCGGCTAAAACGCGAGTACTGGGGGATAGCAACGCCTTATCCGGATCGCGGGGCCGATAAACTCATCTTT.

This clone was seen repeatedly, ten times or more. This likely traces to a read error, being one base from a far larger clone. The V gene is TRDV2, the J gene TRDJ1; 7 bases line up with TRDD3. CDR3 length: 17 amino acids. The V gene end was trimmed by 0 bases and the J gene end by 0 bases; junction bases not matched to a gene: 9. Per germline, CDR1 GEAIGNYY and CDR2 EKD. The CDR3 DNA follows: TGTGCCTGTGACACCGTCTCCTGGATACGAAACACCGATAAACTCATCTTT. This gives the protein CACDTVSWIRNTDKLIF.

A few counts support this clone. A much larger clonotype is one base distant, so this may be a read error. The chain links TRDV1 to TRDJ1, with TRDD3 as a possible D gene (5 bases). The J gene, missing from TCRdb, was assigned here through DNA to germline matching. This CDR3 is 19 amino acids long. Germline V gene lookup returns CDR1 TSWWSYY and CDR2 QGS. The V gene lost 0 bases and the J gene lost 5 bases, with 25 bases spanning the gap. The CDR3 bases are TGTGCTCTTGGGGAACTCTATGCATCCTCCCAGCTGGGAACAGATAAACTCATCTTT. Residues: CALGELYASSQLGTDKLIF.

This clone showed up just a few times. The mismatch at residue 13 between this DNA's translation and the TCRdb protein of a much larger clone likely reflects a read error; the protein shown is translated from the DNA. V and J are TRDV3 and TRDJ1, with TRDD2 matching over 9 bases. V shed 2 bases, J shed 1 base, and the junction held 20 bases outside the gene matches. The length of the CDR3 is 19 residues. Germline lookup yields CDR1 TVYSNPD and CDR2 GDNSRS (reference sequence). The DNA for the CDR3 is TGTGCCTTTGGGGCCTTCCTACGTGAGGGCCTGGAGTCCACCGATAAACTCATCTTT. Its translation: CAFGAFLREGLESTDKLIF.

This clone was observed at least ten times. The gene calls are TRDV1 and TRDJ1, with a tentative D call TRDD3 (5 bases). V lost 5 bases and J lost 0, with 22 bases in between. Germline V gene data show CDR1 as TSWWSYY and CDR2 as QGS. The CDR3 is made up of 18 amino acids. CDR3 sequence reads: CALGLLYEPVSNTDKLIF. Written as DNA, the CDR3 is TGTGCTCTTGGGTTACTATACGAGCCCGTGTCCAACACCGATAAACTCATCTTT.

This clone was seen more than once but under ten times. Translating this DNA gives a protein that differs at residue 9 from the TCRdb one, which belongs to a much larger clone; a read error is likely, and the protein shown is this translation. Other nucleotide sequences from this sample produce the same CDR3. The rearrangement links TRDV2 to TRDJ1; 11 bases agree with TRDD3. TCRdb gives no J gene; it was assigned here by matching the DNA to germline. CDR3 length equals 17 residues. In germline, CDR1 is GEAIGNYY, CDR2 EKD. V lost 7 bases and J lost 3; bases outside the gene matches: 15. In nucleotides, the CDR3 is TGTGCCTGCGGACTGGGGGATATTTTGGGGTCCGCCGATAAACTCATCTTT. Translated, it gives CACGLGDILGSADKLIF.

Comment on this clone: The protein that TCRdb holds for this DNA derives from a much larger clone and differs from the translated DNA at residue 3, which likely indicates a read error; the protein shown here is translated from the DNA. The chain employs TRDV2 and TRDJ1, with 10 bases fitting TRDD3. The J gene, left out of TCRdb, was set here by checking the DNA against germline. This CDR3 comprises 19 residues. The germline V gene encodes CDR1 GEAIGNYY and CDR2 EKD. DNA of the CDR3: TGTGCCAGTGACACCTTTTCCTACGGGGGATACGGGTACACCGATAAACTCATCTTT. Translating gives CASDTFSYGGYGYTDKLIF.

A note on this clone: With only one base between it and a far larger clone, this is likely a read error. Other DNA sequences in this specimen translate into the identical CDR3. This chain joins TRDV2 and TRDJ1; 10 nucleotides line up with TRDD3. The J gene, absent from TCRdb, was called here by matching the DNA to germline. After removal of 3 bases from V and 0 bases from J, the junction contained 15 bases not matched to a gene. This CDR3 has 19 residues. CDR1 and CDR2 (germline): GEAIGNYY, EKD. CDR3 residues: CACDPVLGDRRKYTDKLIF. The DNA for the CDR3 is TGTGCCTGTGACCCCGTACTGGGGGATCGGAGGAAGTACACCGATAAACTCATCTTT.

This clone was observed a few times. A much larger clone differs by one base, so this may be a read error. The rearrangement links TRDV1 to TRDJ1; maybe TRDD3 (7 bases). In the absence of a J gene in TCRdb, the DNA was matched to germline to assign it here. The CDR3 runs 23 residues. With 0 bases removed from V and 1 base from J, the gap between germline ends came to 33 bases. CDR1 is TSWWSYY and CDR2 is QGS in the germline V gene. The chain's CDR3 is CALGELTSYGELYWGIPTDKLIF. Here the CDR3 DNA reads TGTGCTCTTGGGGAACTAACATCCTACGGTGAGCTATACTGGGGAATACCCACCGATAAACTCATCTTT.

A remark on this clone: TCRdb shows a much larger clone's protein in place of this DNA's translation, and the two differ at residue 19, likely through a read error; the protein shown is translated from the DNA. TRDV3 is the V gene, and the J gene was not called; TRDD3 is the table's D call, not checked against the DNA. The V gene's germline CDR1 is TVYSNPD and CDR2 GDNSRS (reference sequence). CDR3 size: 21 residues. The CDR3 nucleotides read TGTGCCGCTAATAAACCTCCCCCTTCATCTACCGGCCAGGGGTACACCGATAAACCCATCTTT. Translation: CAANKPPPSSTGQGYTDKPIF.

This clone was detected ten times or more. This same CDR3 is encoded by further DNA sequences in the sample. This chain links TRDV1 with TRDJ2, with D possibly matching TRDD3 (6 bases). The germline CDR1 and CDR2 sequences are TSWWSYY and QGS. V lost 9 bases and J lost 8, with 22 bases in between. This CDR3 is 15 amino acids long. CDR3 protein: CALFKSGPGAAQLFF. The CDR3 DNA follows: TGTGCTCTCTTTAAGTCAGGTCCTGGGGCGGCACAACTCTTCTTT.

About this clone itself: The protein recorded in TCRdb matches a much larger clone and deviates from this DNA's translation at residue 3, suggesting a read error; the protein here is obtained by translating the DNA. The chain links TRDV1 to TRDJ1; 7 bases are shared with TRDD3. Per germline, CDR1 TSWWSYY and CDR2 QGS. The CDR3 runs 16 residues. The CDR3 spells CAPGGTSLTGADKLIF. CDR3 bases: TGTGCTCCTGGGGGGACCTCCCTTACTGGGGCCGATAAACTCATCTTT.

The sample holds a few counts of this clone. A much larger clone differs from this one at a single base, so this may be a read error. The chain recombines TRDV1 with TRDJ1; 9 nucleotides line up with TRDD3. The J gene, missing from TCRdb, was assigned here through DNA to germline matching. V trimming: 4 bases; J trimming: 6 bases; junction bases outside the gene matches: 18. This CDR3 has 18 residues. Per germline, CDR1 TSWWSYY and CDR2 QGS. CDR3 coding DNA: TGTGCTCTTGGGGCTCCGCGGCCTATACTGGGGGACGCGCATAAACTCATCTTT. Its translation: CALGAPRPILGDAHKLIF.

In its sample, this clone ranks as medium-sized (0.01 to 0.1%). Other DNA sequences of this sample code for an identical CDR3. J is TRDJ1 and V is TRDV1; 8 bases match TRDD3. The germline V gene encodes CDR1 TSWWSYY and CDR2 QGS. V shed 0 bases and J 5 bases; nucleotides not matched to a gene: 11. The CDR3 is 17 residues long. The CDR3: CALGELSGGHNGDKLIF. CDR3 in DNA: TGTGCTCTTGGGGAACTTTCTGGGGGACATAACGGGGATAAACTCATCTTT.

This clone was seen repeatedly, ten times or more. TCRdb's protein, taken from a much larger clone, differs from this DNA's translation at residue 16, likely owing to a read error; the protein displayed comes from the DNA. Written as DNA, the CDR3 is TGTGCTCTTGGGGAATGGCATTTCCTACCTCTGGGGGATAGGGGCCACACCGATAAACTCATCTTT. Amino acid sequence: CALGEWHFLPLGDRGHTDKLIF. The chain joins TRDV1 to TRDJ1; 10 positions agree with TRDD3. Trimming removed 2 bases from V and 0 bases from J; junction bases left unmatched: 21. Germline lookup yields CDR1 TSWWSYY and CDR2 QGS. CDR3 length equals 22 residues.

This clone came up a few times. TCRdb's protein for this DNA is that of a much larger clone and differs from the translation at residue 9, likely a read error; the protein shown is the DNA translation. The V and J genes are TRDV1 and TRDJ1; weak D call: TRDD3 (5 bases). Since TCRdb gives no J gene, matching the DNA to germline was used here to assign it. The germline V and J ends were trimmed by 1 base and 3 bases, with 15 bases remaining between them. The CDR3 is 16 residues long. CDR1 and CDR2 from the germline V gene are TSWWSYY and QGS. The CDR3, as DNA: TGTGCTCTTGGGGAACGGGCCCGCCCATACGCCGATAAACTCATCTTT. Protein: CALGERARPYADKLIF.

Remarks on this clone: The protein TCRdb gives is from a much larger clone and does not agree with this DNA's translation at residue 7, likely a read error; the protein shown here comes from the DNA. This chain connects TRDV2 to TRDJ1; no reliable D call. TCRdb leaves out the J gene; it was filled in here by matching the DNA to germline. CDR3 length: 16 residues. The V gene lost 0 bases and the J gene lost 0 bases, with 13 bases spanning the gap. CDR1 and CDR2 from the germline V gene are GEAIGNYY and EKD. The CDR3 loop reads CACDTVEGRYTDKLIF. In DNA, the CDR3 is TGTGCCTGTGACACCGTTGAGGGCCGCTACACCGATAAACTCATCTTT.

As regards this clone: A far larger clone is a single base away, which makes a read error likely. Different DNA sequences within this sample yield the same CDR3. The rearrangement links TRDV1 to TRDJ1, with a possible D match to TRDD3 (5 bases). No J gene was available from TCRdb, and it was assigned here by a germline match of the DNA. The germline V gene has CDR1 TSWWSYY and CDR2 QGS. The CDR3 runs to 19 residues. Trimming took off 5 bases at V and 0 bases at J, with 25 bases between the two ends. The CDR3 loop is CALGTTKRGYANHTDKLIF. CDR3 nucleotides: TGTGCTCTTGGGACTACCAAGCGGGGGTACGCCAATCACACCGATAAACTCATCTTT.

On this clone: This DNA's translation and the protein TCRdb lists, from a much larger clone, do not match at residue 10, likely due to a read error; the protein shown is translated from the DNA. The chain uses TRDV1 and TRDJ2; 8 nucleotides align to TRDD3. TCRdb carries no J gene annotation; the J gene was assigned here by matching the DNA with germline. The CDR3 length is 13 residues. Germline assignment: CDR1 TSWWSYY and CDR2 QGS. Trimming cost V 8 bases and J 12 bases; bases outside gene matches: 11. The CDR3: CALSRNWGAKLFF. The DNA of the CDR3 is TGTGCTCTTTCAAGGAACTGGGGGGCAAAACTCTTCTTT.

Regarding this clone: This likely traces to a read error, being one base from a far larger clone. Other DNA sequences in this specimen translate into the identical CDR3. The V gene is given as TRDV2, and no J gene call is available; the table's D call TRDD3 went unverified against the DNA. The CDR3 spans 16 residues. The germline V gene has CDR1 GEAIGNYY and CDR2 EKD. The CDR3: CACDVLGFDDADKLIF. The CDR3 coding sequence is TGTGCCTGTGACGTCCTGGGGTTTGATGATGCCGATAAGCTCATCTTT.

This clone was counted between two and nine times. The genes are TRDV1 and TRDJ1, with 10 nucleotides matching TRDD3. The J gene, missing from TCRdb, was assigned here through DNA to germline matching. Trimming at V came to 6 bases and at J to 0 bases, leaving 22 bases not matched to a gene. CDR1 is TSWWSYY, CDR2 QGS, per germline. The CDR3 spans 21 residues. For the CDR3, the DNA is TGTGCTCTTGGAGACGGACGATACTTTGAACTGGGGGATTACAACACCGATAAACTCATCTTT. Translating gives CALGDGRYFELGDYNTDKLIF.

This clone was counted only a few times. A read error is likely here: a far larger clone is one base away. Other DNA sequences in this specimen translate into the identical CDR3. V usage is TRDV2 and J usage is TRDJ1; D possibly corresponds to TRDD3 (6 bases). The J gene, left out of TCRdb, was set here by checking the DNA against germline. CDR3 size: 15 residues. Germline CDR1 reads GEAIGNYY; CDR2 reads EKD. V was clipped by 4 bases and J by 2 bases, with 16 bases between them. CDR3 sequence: CACDTLGLKTDKLIF. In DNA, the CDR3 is TGTGCCTGTGATACCCTGGGGCTAAAAACCGATAAACTCATCTTT.